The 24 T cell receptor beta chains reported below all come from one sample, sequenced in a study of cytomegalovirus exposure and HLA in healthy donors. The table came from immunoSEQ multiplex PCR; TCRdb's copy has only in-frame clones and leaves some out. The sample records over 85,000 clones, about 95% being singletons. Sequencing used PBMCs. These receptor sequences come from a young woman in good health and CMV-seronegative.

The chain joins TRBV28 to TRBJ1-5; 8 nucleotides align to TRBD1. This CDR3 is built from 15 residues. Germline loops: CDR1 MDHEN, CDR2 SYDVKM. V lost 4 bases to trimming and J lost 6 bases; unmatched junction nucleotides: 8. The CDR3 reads CASSSRTGSFQPQHF. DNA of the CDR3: TGTGCCAGCAGTTCTCGGACAGGGAGTTTTCAGCCCCAGCATTTT.

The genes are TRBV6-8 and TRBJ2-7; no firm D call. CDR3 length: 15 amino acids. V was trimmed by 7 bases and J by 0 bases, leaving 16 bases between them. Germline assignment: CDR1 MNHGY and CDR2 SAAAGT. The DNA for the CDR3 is TGTGCCAGCACCGACACAGCTTCCTTCTCCTACGAGCAGTACTTC. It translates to CASTDTASFSYEQYF.

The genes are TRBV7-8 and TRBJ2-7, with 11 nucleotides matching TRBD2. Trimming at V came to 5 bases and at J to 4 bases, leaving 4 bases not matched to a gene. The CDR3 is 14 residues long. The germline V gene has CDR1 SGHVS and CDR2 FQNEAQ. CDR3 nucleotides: TGTGCCAGCAGCCAAACTAGCGGGGGTTACGAGCAGTACTTC. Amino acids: CASSQTSGGYEQYF.

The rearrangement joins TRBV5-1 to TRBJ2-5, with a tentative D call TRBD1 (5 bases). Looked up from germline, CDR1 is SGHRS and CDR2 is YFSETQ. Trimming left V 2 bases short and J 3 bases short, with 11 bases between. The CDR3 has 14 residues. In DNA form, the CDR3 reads TGCGCCAGCAGCTTTACAGGTTACGAAGAGACCCAGTACTTC. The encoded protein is CASSFTGYEETQYF. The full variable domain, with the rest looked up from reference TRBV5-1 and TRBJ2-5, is KAGVTQTPRYLIKTRGQQVTLSCSPISGHRSVSWYQQTPGQGLQFLFEYFSETQRNKGNFPGRFSGRQFSNSRSEMNVSTLELGDSALYLCASSFTGYEETQYFGPGTRLLVL.

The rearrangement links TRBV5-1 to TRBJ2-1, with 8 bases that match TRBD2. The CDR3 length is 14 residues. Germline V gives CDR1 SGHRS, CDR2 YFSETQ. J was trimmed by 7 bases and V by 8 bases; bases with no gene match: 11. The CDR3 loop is CASGAAGAGNEQFF. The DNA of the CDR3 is TGCGCCAGTGGTGCAGCGGGGGCTGGGAATGAGCAGTTCTTC.

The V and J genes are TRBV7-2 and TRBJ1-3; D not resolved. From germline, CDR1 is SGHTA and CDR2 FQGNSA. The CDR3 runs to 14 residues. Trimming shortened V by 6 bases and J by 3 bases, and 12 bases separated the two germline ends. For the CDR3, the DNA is TGTGCCAGCAGTTTCGACACTAGTGGAAACACCATATATTTT. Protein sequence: CASSFDTSGNTIYF.

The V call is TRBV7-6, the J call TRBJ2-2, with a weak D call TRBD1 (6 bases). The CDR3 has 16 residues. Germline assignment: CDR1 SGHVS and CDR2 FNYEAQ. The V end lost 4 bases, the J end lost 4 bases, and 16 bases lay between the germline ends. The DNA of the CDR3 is TGTGCCAGCAGCTGGCGGTCCCCAGGGGCCACCGGGGAGCTGTTTTTT. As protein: CASSWRSPGATGELFF.

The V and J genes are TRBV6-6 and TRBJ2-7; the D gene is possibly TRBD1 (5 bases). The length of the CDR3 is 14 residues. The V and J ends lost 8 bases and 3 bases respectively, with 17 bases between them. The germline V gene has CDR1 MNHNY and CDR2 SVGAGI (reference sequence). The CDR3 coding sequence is TGTGCCAGCGTGACGTCAGGGATGATCTACGAGCAGTACTTC. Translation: CASVTSGMIYEQYF.

CDR3 nucleotides: TGTGCCAGCAGTGGGACGGGAGTAGAGACCCAGTACTTC. As protein: CASSGTGVETQYF. J is TRBJ2-5 and V is TRBV27, with a possible D match to TRBD2 (6 bases). V lost 5 bases, J lost 4 bases, and 11 bases lay in between. This CDR3 is 13 amino acids long. CDR1 is MNHEY and CDR2 is SMNVEV in the germline V gene (reference sequence).

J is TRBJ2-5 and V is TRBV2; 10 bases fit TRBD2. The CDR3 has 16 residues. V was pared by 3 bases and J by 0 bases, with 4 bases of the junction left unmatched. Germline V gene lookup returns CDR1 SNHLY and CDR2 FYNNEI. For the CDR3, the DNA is TGTGCCAGCAGTGACGGACTAGCGGCCTACCAAGAGACCCAGTACTTC. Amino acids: CASSDGLAAYQETQYF.

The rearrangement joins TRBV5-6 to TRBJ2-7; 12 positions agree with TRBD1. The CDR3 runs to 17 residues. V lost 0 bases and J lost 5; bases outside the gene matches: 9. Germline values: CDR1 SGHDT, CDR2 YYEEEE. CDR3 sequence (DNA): TGTGCCAGCAGCTTGGGTGGGACAGGGGGCGCGTACCACGAGCAGTACTTC. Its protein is CASSLGGTGGAYHEQYF.

CDR3 bases: TGTGCCAGCAGCGTAGGTACGGCGGGCCCCTATGGCTACACCTTC. Translating gives CASSVGTAGPYGYTF. The chain links TRBV9 to TRBJ1-2; no clear D gene. This CDR3 region has 15 residues. With 0 bases removed from V and 4 bases from J, the gap between germline ends came to 13 bases. Germline lookup yields CDR1 SGDLS and CDR2 YYNGEE. Drawing the rest from reference TRBV9 and TRBJ1-2, the complete variable domain is DSGVTQTPKHLITATGQRVTLRCSPRSGDLSVYWYQQSLDQGLQFLIQYYNGEERAKGNILERFSAQQFPDLHSELNLSSLELGDSALYFCASSVGTAGPYGYTFGSGTRLTVV.

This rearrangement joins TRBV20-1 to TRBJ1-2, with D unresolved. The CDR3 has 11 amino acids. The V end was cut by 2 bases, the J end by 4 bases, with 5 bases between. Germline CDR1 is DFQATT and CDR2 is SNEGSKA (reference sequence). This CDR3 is CSARSGYGYTF. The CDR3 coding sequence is TGCAGTGCTAGATCAGGCTATGGCTACACCTTC.

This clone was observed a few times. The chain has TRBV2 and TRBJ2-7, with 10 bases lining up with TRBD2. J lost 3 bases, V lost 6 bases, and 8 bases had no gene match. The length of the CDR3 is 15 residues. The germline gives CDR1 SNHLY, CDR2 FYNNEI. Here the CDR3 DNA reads TGTGCCAGCAGGCAACTAGCGGGGTCTAACTACGAGCAGTACTTC. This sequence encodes CASRQLAGSNYEQYF.

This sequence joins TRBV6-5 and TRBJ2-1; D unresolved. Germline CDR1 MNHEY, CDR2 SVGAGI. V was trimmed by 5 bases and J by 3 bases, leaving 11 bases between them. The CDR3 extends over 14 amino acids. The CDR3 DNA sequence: TGTGCCAGCAGTCTCGGTCAGGTCTACAATGAGCAGTTCTTC. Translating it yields CASSLGQVYNEQFF.

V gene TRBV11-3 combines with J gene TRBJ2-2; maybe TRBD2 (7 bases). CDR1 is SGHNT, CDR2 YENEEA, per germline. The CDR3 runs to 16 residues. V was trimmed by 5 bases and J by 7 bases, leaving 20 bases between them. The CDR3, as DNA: TGTGCCAGCAGCGCAAGGGGGGGAGAGTATATCGGGGAGCTGTTTTTT. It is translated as CASSARGGEYIGELFF. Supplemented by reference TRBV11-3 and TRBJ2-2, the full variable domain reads EAGVVQSPRYKIIEKKQPVAFWCNPISGHNTLYWYLQNLGQGPELLIRYENEEAVDDSQLPKDRFSAERLKGVDSTLKIQPAELGDSAVYLCASSARGGEYIGELFFGEGSRLTVL.

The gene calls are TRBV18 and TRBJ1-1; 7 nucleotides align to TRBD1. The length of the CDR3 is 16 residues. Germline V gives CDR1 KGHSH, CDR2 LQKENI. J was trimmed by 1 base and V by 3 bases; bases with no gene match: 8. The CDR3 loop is CASSPVLGQPNTEAFF. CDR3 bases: TGTGCCAGCTCACCGGTACTGGGACAGCCGAACACTGAAGCTTTCTTT.

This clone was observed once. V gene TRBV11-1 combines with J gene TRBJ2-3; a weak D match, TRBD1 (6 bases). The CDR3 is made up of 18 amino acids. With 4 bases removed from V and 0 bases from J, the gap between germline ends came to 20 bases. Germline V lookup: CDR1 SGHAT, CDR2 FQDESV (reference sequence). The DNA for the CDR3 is TGTGCCAGCAGCTCAATCAACAATACAGGGATGAGCACAGATACGCAGTATTTT. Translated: CASSSINNTGMSTDTQYF.

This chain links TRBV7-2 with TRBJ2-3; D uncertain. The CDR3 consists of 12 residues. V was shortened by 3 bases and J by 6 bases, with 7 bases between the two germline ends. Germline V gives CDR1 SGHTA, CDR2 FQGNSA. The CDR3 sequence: CASSLVGDTQYF. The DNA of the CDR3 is TGTGCCAGCAGCTTGGTTGGCGATACGCAGTATTTT.

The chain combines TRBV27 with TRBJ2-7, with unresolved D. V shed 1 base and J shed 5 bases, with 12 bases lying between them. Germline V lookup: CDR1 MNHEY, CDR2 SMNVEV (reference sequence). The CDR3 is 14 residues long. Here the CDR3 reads CASSLFSSADEQYF. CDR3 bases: TGTGCCAGCAGTTTATTCAGCTCGGCGGACGAGCAGTACTTC.

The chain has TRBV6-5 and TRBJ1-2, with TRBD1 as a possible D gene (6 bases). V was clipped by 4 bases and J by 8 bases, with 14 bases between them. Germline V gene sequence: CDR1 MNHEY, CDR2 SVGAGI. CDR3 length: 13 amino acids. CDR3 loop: CASSSQQGGGYTF. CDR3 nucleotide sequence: TGTGCCAGCAGTTCCCAACAGGGTGGCGGCTACACCTTC.

CDR3 DNA: TGTGCCAGCAGCGGGGGGGACTACGAGCAGTACTTC. The encoded protein is CASSGGDYEQYF. The chain is built from TRBV5-4 and TRBJ2-7, with 7 bases fitting TRBD2. V was pared by 4 bases and J by 3 bases, with 1 base of the junction left unmatched. CDR1 and CDR2 from the germline V gene are SGHNT and YYREEE (reference sequence). The CDR3 covers 12 residues.

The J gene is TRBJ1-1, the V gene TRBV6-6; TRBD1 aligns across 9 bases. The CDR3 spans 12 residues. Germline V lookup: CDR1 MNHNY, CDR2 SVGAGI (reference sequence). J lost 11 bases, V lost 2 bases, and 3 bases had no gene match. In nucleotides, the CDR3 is TGTGCCAGCAGTTACGGGACAGGGAGGGCTTTCTTT. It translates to CASSYGTGRAFF.

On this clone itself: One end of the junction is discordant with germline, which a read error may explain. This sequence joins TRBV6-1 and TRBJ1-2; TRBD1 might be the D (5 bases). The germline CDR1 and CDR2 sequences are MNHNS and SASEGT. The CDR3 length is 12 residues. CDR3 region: CASSEGWGLHNF. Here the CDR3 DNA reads TGTGCCAGCAGTGAAGGATGGGGCTTGCACAACTTC.